The next 14 T cell receptor beta chains were all read from a single sample in a study of T cell responses to AZD1222 COVID-19 vaccine (dated by TCRdb to the early 2020s). Library preparation employed the immunoSEQ multiplex PCR assay. The source is immuneACCESS, and TCRdb retained only in-frame sequences with V and J called. Part of the clones is not carried over; for the studies checked, unresolved V genes explain less than half of this, and the remainder is unexplained. This sample is represented by 200,000 or so clones; 90% to 95% of them were singletons. About 9% of the sample comes from the top ten. Sample time point, as interpreted from the label and publication: baseline before first vaccination. Material: peripheral blood, obtained on day 0 of AZD1222 vaccination. These receptors all stem from an adult in good health.

The chain links TRBV5-6 to TRBJ2-2; D is unclear. CDR1 is SGHDT, CDR2 YYEEEE, per germline. The CDR3 consists of 14 residues. Trimming shortened V by 3 bases and J by 6 bases, and 12 bases separated the two germline ends. The CDR3: CASSWGIDPGELFF. Written as DNA, the CDR3 is TGTGCCAGCAGCTGGGGAATTGATCCCGGGGAGCTGTTTTTT.

The V and J genes are TRBV9 and TRBJ1-1, with D uncertain. The CDR3 extends over 14 amino acids. V lost 0 bases and J 0 bases, leaving 6 bases between the germline ends. Germline values: CDR1 SGDLS, CDR2 YYNGEE. CDR3 sequence reads: CASSVEDLNTEAFF. In nucleotides, the CDR3 is TGTGCCAGCAGCGTAGAAGACCTGAACACTGAAGCTTTCTTT.

The table lists this clone with a count of one. The chain links TRBV7-9 to TRBJ1-1, with D unclear. V was cut by 3 bases and J by 5 bases, with 13 bases left in between. Germline V gene lookup returns CDR1 SEHNR and CDR2 FQNEAQ (reference sequence). CDR3 length: 14 amino acids. CDR3 DNA: TGTGCCAGCAGCTTCGGCAGGACGGGAACTGAAGCTTTCTTT. Its protein product is CASSFGRTGTEAFF.

The rearrangement links TRBV5-5 to TRBJ1-6; the D gene is possibly TRBD1 (6 bases). Germline V CDR1 and CDR2: SGHKS, YYEKEE (reference sequence). The CDR3 length is 17 residues. V was clipped by 4 bases and J by 0 bases, with 14 bases between them. The CDR3 bases are TGTGCCAGCAGCGATGGGACAACGAGCTCCTATAATTCACCCCTCCACTTT. Translation: CASSDGTTSSYNSPLHF.

This chain connects TRBV6-5 to TRBJ1-1, with 7 bases aligning to TRBD1. The CDR3 is 14 residues long. The V gene's germline CDR1 is MNHEY and CDR2 SVGAGI. V was pared by 6 bases and J by 2 bases, with 6 bases of the junction left unmatched. The CDR3 DNA is TGTGCCAGCAGGATTACAGGGGTCAACACTGAAGCTTTCTTT. It translates to CASRITGVNTEAFF.

J is TRBJ2-1 and V is TRBV19; 9 bases align to TRBD1. Germline values: CDR1 LNHDA, CDR2 SQIVND (reference sequence). The CDR3 spans 15 residues. V dropped 5 bases and J dropped 6; count of bases not matched to a gene: 8. The CDR3 DNA is TGTGCCAGTAGTCTGGACAGGGGCCCGTCCAATGAGCAGTTCTTC. This codes for CASSLDRGPSNEQFF.

The chain employs TRBV9 and TRBJ1-5, with D hard to call. Germline values: CDR1 SGDLS, CDR2 YYNGEE. The CDR3 totals 14 residues. V was cut by 0 bases and J by 6 bases, with 10 bases left in between. This chain's CDR3 is CASSVGSLLQPQHF. The CDR3 nucleotides are TGTGCCAGCAGCGTAGGCAGTCTTCTTCAGCCCCAGCATTTT.

The chain joins TRBV5-4 to TRBJ2-1, with D possibly matching TRBD2 (5 bases). V lost 2 bases to trimming and J lost 6 bases, with 15 bases between them. CDR1 SGHNT and CDR2 YYREEE come from the germline V gene (reference sequence). This CDR3 comprises 15 residues. The CDR3 loop reads CASSFRASGVNEQFF. CDR3 sequence (DNA): TGTGCCAGCAGCTTCCGGGCCAGCGGAGTCAATGAGCAGTTCTTC. The whole variable domain, filled in from reference TRBV5-4 and TRBJ2-1, reads ETGVTQSPTHLIKTRGQQVTLRCSSQSGHNTVSWYQQALGQGPQFIFQYYREEENGRGNFPPRFSGLQFPNYSSELNVNALELDDSALYLCASSFRASGVNEQFFGPGTRLTVL.

The gene calls are TRBV7-9 and TRBJ1-2; D may be TRBD1 (5 bases). From germline, CDR1 is SEHNR and CDR2 FQNEAQ (reference sequence). The V gene lost 5 bases and the J gene lost 14 bases, with 18 bases spanning the gap. The CDR3 contains 12 residues. Here the CDR3 reads CASSRGTLLGTF. CDR3 bases: TGTGCCAGCAGCCGGGGCACTCTTTTGGGGACCTTC. The variable domain in full, completed from reference TRBV7-9 and TRBJ1-2, reads DTGVSQNPRHKITKRGQNVTFRCDPISEHNRLYWYRQTLGQGPEFLTYFQNEAQLEKSRLLSDRFSAERPKGSFSTLEIQRTEQGDSAMYLCASSRGTLLGTFGSGTRLTVV.

The chain is built from TRBV9 and TRBJ1-4; 9 nucleotides match TRBD1. Germline CDR1 SGDLS, CDR2 YYNGEE. V dropped 2 bases and J dropped 6; count of bases not matched to a gene: 5. The CDR3 extends over 15 amino acids. In nucleotides, the CDR3 is TGTGCCAGCAGCGTTACGGGACAGGGTTATGAAAAACTGTTTTTT. Translation: CASSVTGQGYEKLFF.

The chain has TRBV6-5 and TRBJ2-1; D might be TRBD1 (7 bases). Trimming left V 8 bases short and J 7 bases short, with 21 bases between. The CDR3 spans 15 residues. Germline assignment: CDR1 MNHEY and CDR2 SVGAGI. The CDR3 sequence is CASGQGGRVRNEQFF. CDR3 DNA: TGTGCCAGCGGCCAGGGGGGCAGGGTGAGGAATGAGCAGTTCTTC.

Comment on this clone: At one boundary the junction diverges from the germline segment, which might be a read error. The rearrangement uses TRBV7-2 and TRBJ1-4, with TRBD1 as a possible D gene (5 bases). Germline V lookup: CDR1 SGHTA, CDR2 FQGNSA. This CDR3 has 15 amino acids. CDR3 DNA: TGTGCCAGCAGATTAGACGGGACGGCGTCCGAAAAACTGTTTTTT. It codes for CASRLDGTASEKLFF.

In DNA form, the CDR3 reads TGTGCCAGCGGGACAGGAGAAAACTATGGCTACACCTTC. This gives the protein CASGTGENYGYTF. This sequence joins TRBV28 and TRBJ1-2, with 8 bases matching TRBD1. J was trimmed by 2 bases and V by 8 bases; bases with no gene match: 4. CDR1 and CDR2 (germline): MDHEN, SYDVKM. The CDR3 has 13 residues.

This chain connects TRBV24-1 to TRBJ2-2; D remains unclear. CDR3 size: 13 residues. The germline CDR1 and CDR2 sequences are KGHDR and SFDVKD. The V and J ends lost 8 bases and 1 base respectively, with 7 bases between them. The CDR3 DNA is TGTGCCACCAAACAGAGGAACACCGGGGAGCTGTTTTTT. Translated: CATKQRNTGELFF.